The next 2 T cell receptor beta chains were all read from a single sample in a study of OX40 agonist ivuxolimab in advanced cancers. The data were produced by immunoSEQ multiplex PCR, yet TCRdb's version contains in-frame clones alone and is incomplete. This repertoire shows 65,000 to 85,000 clones, about nine tenths found once; its top ten account for approximately 0.5%. Material: CD4+ or CD8+ T cells sorted from blood, obtained in a trial of the OX40 agonist ivuxolimab. Receptors originate from an adult with an advanced solid tumor such as melanoma, head and neck, liver or kidney cancer.

V gene TRBV20-1 combines with J gene TRBJ2-7; D not resolved. In germline, CDR1 is DFQATT, CDR2 SNEGSKA (reference sequence). The CDR3 is 10 amino acids. Trimming stripped 5 bases from V and 3 bases from J, with 5 bases between. In DNA form, the CDR3 reads TGCAGTGCTTCCTTCTACGAGCAGTACTTC. It encodes CSASFYEQYF.

The gene calls are TRBV27 and TRBJ1-4; perhaps TRBD1 as D (5 bases). The germline V gene has CDR1 MNHEY and CDR2 SMNVEV (reference sequence). This CDR3 has 19 amino acids. Between the trimmed V and J ends, which lost 5 bases and 0 bases, there was a span of 22 bases. The CDR3 reads CASSGRGDDLGPTNEKLFF. DNA of the CDR3: TGTGCCAGCAGTGGGAGAGGGGATGACCTGGGTCCAACTAATGAAAAACTGTTTTTT.